Below, one T cell receptor (beta chain) is given with its context. This clone's antigen is unknown. No much larger clonotype is one base removed from it; base qualities were not supplied. The sample comes from a study of T cell responses to AZD1222 COVID-19 vaccine (dated by TCRdb to about 2021). Background on the whole study: Because spike-specific TCR depth and breadth did not differ between the two schedules, AZD1222 recipients who got a second dose at roughly 4 weeks were pooled with those who got a second dose at roughly 12 weeks. A total of over 230 trial participants underwent TCR sequencing, of whom more than 200 had received two doses of AZD1222 and around 25 had received two doses of the MenACWY control vaccine. Enrollment into the trials was organized by age into subgroups of 18-55, 56-69 and 70-plus years, and those subgroups contained roughly 160, 29 and 62 TCR-sequenced participants, respectively. What the authors observed across the whole study: Participants were mostly white British and included more females than males, and it was suggested by the authors that clonal diversity may have been underestimated. Because no samples from the day 14 peak response were available, repertoires could be characterized only after the peak T cell response. CD4 TCRs associated with the vaccine covered the entire spike protein, and the dominant responses were in regions 160-218 and 743-854. In the small 56-69-year group, the increase in depth fell short of significance, most likely because of low power. Conclusions about previously exposed vaccinees are limited because only 6 or 7 AZD1222 recipients were SARS-CoV-2 seropositive at baseline. Spike-specific TCR breadth and depth rose significantly after two AZD1222 doses compared with day 0 and with MenACWY recipients. Reportedly, close to half of the unique spike-specific TCRs recognized epitopes lying outside the regions that are mutated in the B.1.351 and B.1.1.7 variants.

The CDR3 numbers 13 residues from cysteine through phenylalanine. Of all the DNA, just the CDR3 is kept, 39 bases in frame from base 1. Sequences SGHKS (CDR1) and YYEKEE (CDR2) are obtained from the germline V gene (reference sequence). Deletion took 4 bases off V and 3 bases off J, with a span of 11 bases between the germline ends. The time point label, as the study defines it: baseline before first vaccination. Vaccinee samples came from UK trials COV001 and COV002, including a single-blind randomized controlled phase 2/3 trial of AZD1222 (ChAdOx1 nCoV-19) in healthy adults. For TCRbeta chain sequencing, PBMC samples from trial participants were taken at day 0 and at day 28 after the second dose. The CDR3 regions of human TCRbeta chains were subjected to immunosequencing. The authors processed their data as follows. TCRs in the repertoires were matched against a reference library of SARS-CoV-2-specific TCRs that had been generated with the MIRA antigen-specificity platform. Breadth was defined as the fraction of unique TCRs that were SARS-CoV-2-associated. Depth was defined as the fraction of total T cells that were SARS-CoV-2-associated. Using the MIRA data, each spike-specific TCR was assigned both to the spike region to which the TCR was reactive and to a CD4 or CD8 class. Log10-transformed breadth and depth values were compared by one-way ANOVA with Sidak's multiple comparisons tests. Held by TCRdb, this immuneACCESS table contains in-frame sequences only and omits some clones. Under half of the omission traces to an unresolved V gene where checked; the cause of the rest is unknown. V and J calls and clone size are given by that table; D and trimming were obtained from the DNA. The sample records some 36,000 clones, less than 90% of which are singletons. The ten largest clones capture about 7% of the sample.

The specimen was peripheral blood, collected on day 0 of AZD1222 vaccination. The V and J genes are TRBV5-5 and TRBJ2-7, and possibly TRBD2, on 5 matching bases. This sequence was found in an adult in good health. The CDR3 in this case is CASSPVGSYEQYF. The sequence in DNA is TGTGCCAGCAGCCCCGTAGGGAGCTACGAGCAGTACTTC. Where the CDR3 stops, the reference TRBV5-5 and TRBJ2-7 genes take over; the full variable domain is DAGVTQSPTHLIKTRGQQVTLRCSPISGHKSVSWYQQVLGQGPQFIFQYYEKEERGRGNFPDRFSARQFPNYSSELNVNALLLGDSALYLCASSPVGSYEQYFGPGTRLTVT.